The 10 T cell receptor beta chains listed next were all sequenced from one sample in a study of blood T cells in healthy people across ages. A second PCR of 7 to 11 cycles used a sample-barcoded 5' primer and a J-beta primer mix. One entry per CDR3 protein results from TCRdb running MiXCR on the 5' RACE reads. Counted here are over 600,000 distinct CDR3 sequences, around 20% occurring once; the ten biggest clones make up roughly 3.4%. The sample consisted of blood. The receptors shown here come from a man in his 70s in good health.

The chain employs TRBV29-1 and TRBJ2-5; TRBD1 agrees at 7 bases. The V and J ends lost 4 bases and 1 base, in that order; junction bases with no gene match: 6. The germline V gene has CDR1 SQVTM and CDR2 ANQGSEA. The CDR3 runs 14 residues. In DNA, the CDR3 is TGCAGCGTTGGGGGGACAGAGTTCCAAGAGACCCAGTACTTC. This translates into CSVGGTEFQETQYF. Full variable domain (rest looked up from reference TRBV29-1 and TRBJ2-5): SAVISQKPSRDICQRGTSLTIQCQVDSQVTMMFWYRQQPGQSLTLIATANQGSEATYESGFVIDKFPISRPNLTFSTLTVSNMSPEDSSIYLCSVGGTEFQETQYFGPGTRLLVL.

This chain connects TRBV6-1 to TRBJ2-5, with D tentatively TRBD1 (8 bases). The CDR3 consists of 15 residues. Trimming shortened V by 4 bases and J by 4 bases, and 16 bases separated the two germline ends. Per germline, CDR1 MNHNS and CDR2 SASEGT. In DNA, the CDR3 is TGTGCCAGCAGTGCCCTGACAGGGGAGGGAGAGACCCAGTACTTC. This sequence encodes CASSALTGEGETQYF.

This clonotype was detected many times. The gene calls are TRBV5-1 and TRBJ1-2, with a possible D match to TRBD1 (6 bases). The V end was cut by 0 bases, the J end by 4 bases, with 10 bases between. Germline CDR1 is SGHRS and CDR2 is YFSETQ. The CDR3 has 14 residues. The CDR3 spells CASSLVQGGYGYTF. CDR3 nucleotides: TGCGCCAGCAGCTTGGTACAGGGTGGCTATGGCTACACCTTC.

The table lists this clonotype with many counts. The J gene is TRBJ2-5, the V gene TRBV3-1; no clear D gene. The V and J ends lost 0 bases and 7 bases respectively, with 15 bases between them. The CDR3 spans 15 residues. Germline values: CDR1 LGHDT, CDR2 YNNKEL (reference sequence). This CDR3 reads CASSQDRLIEGTQYF. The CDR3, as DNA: TGTGCCAGCAGCCAAGATCGGCTAATTGAAGGGACCCAGTACTTC.

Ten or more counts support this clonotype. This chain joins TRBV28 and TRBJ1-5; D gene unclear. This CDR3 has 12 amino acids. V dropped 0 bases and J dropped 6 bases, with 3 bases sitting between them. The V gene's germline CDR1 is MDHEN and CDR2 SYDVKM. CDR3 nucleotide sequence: TGTGCCAGCAGTTTATGGGTTCAGCCCCAGCATTTT. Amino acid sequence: CASSLWVQPQHF.

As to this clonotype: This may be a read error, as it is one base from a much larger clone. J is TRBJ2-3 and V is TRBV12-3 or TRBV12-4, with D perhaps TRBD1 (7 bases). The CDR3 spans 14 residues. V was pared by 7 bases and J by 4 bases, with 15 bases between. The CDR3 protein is CASTTRDSADTQYF. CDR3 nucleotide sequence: TGTGCCAGCACTACGCGGGACAGCGCAGATACGCAGTATTTT.

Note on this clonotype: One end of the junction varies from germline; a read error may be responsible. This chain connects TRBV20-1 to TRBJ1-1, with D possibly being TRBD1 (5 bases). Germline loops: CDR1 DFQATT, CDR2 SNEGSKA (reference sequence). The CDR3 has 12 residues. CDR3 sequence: CSAYTGNTEAFF. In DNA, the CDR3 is TGCAGTGCGTACACAGGAAACACTGAAGCCTTCTTT.

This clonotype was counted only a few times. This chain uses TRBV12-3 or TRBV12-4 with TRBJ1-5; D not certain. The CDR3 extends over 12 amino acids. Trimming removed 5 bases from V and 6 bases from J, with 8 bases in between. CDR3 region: CASSTDIQPQHF. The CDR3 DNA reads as TGTGCCAGCAGTACAGACATTCAGCCCCAGCATTTT.

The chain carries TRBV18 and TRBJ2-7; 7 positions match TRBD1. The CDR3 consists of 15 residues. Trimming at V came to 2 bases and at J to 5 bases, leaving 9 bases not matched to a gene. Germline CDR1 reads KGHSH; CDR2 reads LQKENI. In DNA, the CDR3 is TGTGCCAGCTCACCAAGACAGGGCCCCTTTGACGAGCAGTACTTC. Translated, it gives CASSPRQGPFDEQYF.

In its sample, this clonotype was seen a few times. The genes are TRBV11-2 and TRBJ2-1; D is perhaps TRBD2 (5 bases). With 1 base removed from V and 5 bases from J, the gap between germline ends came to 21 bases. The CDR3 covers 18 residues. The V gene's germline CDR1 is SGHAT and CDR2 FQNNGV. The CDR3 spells CASSLAYPYGLADNEQFF. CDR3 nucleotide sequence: TGTGCCAGCAGCTTAGCTTATCCATACGGACTGGCCGACAATGAGCAGTTCTTC. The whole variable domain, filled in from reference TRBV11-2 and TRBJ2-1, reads EAGVAQSPRYKIIEKRQSVAFWCNPISGHATLYWYQQILGQGPKLLIQFQNNGVVDDSQLPKDRFSAERLKGVDSTLKIQPAKLEDSAVYLCASSLAYPYGLADNEQFFGPGTRLTVL.